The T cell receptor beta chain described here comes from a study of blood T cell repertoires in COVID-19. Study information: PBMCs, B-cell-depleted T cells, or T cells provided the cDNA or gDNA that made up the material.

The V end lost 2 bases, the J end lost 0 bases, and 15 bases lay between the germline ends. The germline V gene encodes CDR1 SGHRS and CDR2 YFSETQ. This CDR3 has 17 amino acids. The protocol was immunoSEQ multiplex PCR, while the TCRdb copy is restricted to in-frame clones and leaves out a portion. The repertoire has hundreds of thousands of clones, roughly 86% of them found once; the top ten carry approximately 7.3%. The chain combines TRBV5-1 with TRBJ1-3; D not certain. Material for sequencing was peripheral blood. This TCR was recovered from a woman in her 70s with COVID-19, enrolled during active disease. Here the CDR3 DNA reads TGCGCCAGCAGCTTCGGGGAGGCCCCTGCCTCTGGAAACACCATATATTTT. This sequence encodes CASSFGEAPASGNTIYF.